The 5 T cell receptor beta chains presented below share a single source sample, sequenced in a study of T cell responses to AZD1222 COVID-19 vaccine. Libraries were prepared by immunoSEQ multiplex PCR; TCRdb keeps only in-frame clonotypes and omits some of them. The repertoire consists of approximately 170,000 clones, with around nine tenths occurring once and the leading ten covering approximately 0.97%. Source: peripheral blood, taken 28 days after the second AZD1222 dose. The receptors here all came from an adult who received the AZD1222 COVID-19 vaccine.

CDR3 nucleotide sequence: TGTGCCAGCAGCTGGGCGCGGGGTGGCTACACCTTC. This encodes CASSWARGGYTF. The chain combines TRBV2 with TRBJ1-2; no firm D call. Germline loops: CDR1 SNHLY, CDR2 FYNNEI. V was trimmed by 6 bases and J by 7 bases, leaving 12 bases between them. This CDR3 has 12 amino acids.

V is TRBV3-1 (or the pseudogene TRBV3-2) and J is TRBJ1-1, with D perhaps TRBD1 (5 bases). V was cut by 1 base and J by 4 bases, with 13 bases left in between. This CDR3 region has 15 residues. Germline V gene data show CDR1 as LGHDT and CDR2 as YNNKEL (reference sequence). The CDR3 nucleotides are TGTGCCAGCAGCCAAGTCTGGGGCGGGAGCACTGAAGCTTTCTTT. Protein sequence: CASSQVWGGSTEAFF.

The V call is TRBV27, the J call TRBJ2-7; D is unclear. CDR3 size: 14 residues. CDR1 MNHEY and CDR2 SMNVEV come from the germline V gene (reference sequence). V was shortened by 5 bases and J by 0 bases, with 11 bases between the two germline ends. The chain's CDR3 is CASSARWGSYEQYF. As DNA, the CDR3 is TGTGCCAGCAGTGCCCGATGGGGCTCCTACGAGCAGTACTTC.

This chain uses TRBV12-3 or TRBV12-4 with TRBJ1-1; the D is unclear. Trimming shortened V by 3 bases and J by 3 bases, and 8 bases separated the two germline ends. CDR3 size: 13 residues. CDR3 region: CASSFGSHTEAFF. CDR3 DNA: TGTGCCAGCAGTTTCGGGAGTCACACTGAAGCTTTCTTT.

J is TRBJ2-5 and V is TRBV5-1, with TRBD2 matching over 11 bases. V trimming: 0 bases; J trimming: 5 bases; junction bases outside the gene matches: 9. The CDR3 is made up of 17 amino acids. Germline V lookup: CDR1 SGHRS, CDR2 YFSETQ. CDR3 protein: CASSLGLAGGLAETQYF. The CDR3 DNA sequence: TGCGCCAGCAGCTTGGGCCTAGCGGGGGGCCTGGCGGAGACCCAGTACTTC.